The rows below give T cell receptor beta chains drawn from one sample of a study of human T cells and chemical hapten exposure. TCRdb itself ran the RACE reads through MiXCR, one entry per CDR3 protein. The table includes fewer than 300,000 distinct CDR3 sequences, about 9% detected once. The material sequenced was whole blood, taken in connection with sensitization to the hapten diphenylcyclopropenone (DPC). The receptor source for this set is a woman in her thirties or forties with alopecia areata. Some clones in this sample may be carry-over from other donors' samples. Each CDR3 is given with its conserved first and last residue. A D gene is named only where the DNA matches it firmly. Clone sizes are given selectively: once, few, many, or a class where the clone is expanded.

d_gene: NA; j_gene: TRBJ1-6; v_gene: TRBV12-3/TRBV12-4; abundance: NA; CDR3nt: TGTGCCAGCAGTTTTCGAGGGGCTTCACCCCTCCACTTT; CDR3aa: CASSFRGASPLHF
d_gene: NA; j_gene: TRBJ1-6; v_gene: TRBV28; abundance: NA; CDR3nt: TGTGCCAGCAGCTTCGACAGTTCAGGATCACCCCTCCACTTT; CDR3aa: CASSFDSSGSPLHF
d_gene: NA; j_gene: TRBJ2-3; v_gene: TRBV20-1; abundance: NA; CDR3nt: TGCAGTGCTGGCCCTCAGGCAGATACGCAGTATTTT; CDR3aa: CSAGPQADTQYF
d_gene: TRBD2; j_gene: TRBJ2-2; v_gene: TRBV5-4; abundance: few; CDR3nt: TGTGCCAGCAGCCCGCGGGAGTGGGTCACCGGGGAGCTGTTTTTT; CDR3aa: CASSPREWVTGELFF
d_gene: NA; j_gene: TRBJ1-1; v_gene: TRBV28; abundance: NA; CDR3nt: TGTGCCAGCACCCCCGGAGGGGACACTGAAGCTTTCTTT; CDR3aa: CASTPGGDTEAFF
d_gene: NA; j_gene: TRBJ2-5; v_gene: TRBV18; abundance: NA; CDR3nt: TGTGCCAGCTCACTACGGGCTTACCAAGAGACCCAGTACTTC; CDR3aa: CASSLRAYQETQYF
d_gene: NA; j_gene: TRBJ2-7; v_gene: TRBV20-1; abundance: NA; CDR3nt: TGCAGTGCTAGAGGGAGGTCCAGGGGGGCCGAGCAGTACTTC; CDR3aa: CSARGRSRGAEQYF
d_gene: NA; j_gene: TRBJ2-3; v_gene: TRBV12-3/TRBV12-4; abundance: NA; CDR3nt: TGTGCCAGCAGTTTATCAGTGGGGGCGAGCACAGATACGCAGTATTTT; CDR3aa: CASSLSVGASTDTQYF
d_gene: TRBD2; j_gene: TRBJ2-1; v_gene: TRBV6-5; abundance: NA; CDR3nt: TGTGCCAGCAGTCTTAGCGGGAGGCCCTACAATGAGCAGTTCTTC; CDR3aa: CASSLSGRPYNEQFF
d_gene: TRBD2; j_gene: TRBJ2-7; v_gene: TRBV7-9; abundance: few; CDR3nt: TGTGCCAGCAGCTTAGTAGTAGCGGGAGCCTCCTACGAGCAGTACTTC; CDR3aa: CASSLVVAGASYEQYF
d_gene: NA; j_gene: TRBJ1-5; v_gene: TRBV12-3/TRBV12-4; abundance: NA; CDR3nt: TGTGCCAGCAGTTTAGGGCGTCAGGGAAACGATCAGCCCCAGCATTTT; CDR3aa: CASSLGRQGNDQPQHF
d_gene: TRBD2; j_gene: TRBJ2-1; v_gene: TRBV20-1; abundance: NA; CDR3nt: TGCAGTGCCACCGGGACTAGCGGGAGAGTTAATTCCTACAATGAGCAGTTCTTC; CDR3aa: CSATGTSGRVNSYNEQFF
d_gene: NA; j_gene: TRBJ2-3; v_gene: TRBV12-3/TRBV12-4; abundance: few; CDR3nt: TGTGCCAGCAGTCCATCCCTAGGGATCACAGATACGCAGTATTTT; CDR3aa: CASSPSLGITDTQYF
d_gene: NA; j_gene: TRBJ2-7; v_gene: TRBV19; abundance: few; CDR3nt: TGTGCCAGTAGTGCGCGACAGGGAGGCGAGCAGTACTTC; CDR3aa: CASSARQGGEQYF
d_gene: NA; j_gene: TRBJ2-3; v_gene: TRBV2; abundance: few; CDR3nt: TGTGCCAGCGATAGAGGCCTCACAGATACGCAGTATTTT; CDR3aa: CASDRGLTDTQYF
d_gene: NA; j_gene: TRBJ1-4; v_gene: TRBV7-9; abundance: many; CDR3nt: TGTGCCAGCAGCTCCGGGAGTAATGAAAAACTGTTTTTT; CDR3aa: CASSSGSNEKLFF
d_gene: TRBD2; j_gene: TRBJ2-3; v_gene: TRBV6-6; abundance: NA; CDR3nt: TGTGCCAGCAGAGGAACGGGAGGCCGGGCAGATACGCAGTATTTT; CDR3aa: CASRGTGGRADTQYF
d_gene: NA; j_gene: TRBJ2-5; v_gene: TRBV5-1; abundance: few; CDR3nt: TGCGCCAGCAGCTTGTCGGAGGGCGGAGAGACCCAGTACTTC; CDR3aa: CASSLSEGGETQYF
d_gene: NA; j_gene: TRBJ2-1; v_gene: TRBV28; abundance: NA; CDR3nt: TGTGCCAGCAGATCAAACGGTGAGCAGTTCTTC; CDR3aa: CASRSNGEQFF
d_gene: TRBD1; j_gene: TRBJ1-3; v_gene: TRBV20-1; abundance: many; CDR3nt: TGCAGTGCTAGGACAGGGGGCGTCGGAAACACCATATATTTT; CDR3aa: CSARTGGVGNTIYF
d_gene: TRBD2; j_gene: TRBJ2-1; v_gene: TRBV6-2/TRBV6-3; abundance: many; CDR3nt: TGTGCCAGCAGTCCCGGGACTAGATTGGATGAGCAGTTCTTC; CDR3aa: CASSPGTRLDEQFF
d_gene: NA; j_gene: TRBJ2-1; v_gene: TRBV29-1; abundance: NA; CDR3nt: TGCAGCGGGATACAGGTTACCTACAATGAGCAGTTCTTC; CDR3aa: CSGIQVTYNEQFF
d_gene: NA; j_gene: TRBJ1-5; v_gene: TRBV2; abundance: NA; CDR3nt: TGTGCCAGCACTCGGACAGCCAATCAGCCCCAGCATTTT; CDR3aa: CASTRTANQPQHF
d_gene: TRBD2; j_gene: TRBJ2-3; v_gene: TRBV4-3; abundance: many; CDR3nt: TGCGCCAGCAGCCACCCGACTAGCGGGATTGCAGATACGCAGTATTTT; CDR3aa: CASSHPTSGIADTQYF
d_gene: NA; j_gene: TRBJ2-7; v_gene: TRBV2; abundance: few; CDR3nt: TGTGCCAGCAGTGAGTCTGCGTTGGAGCAGTACTTC; CDR3aa: CASSESALEQYF
d_gene: TRBD1; j_gene: TRBJ2-5; v_gene: TRBV6-5; abundance: few; CDR3nt: TGTGCCGTTTCGACAGGGGGCGGGGAGACCCAGTACTTC; CDR3aa: CAVSTGGGETQYF
d_gene: NA; j_gene: TRBJ1-2; v_gene: TRBV4-2; abundance: NA; CDR3nt: TGTGCCAGCAGCCAAGTTGGGGCTAATTTTGGGGACGGCTACACCTTC; CDR3aa: CASSQVGANFGDGYTF
d_gene: TRBD2; j_gene: TRBJ2-3; v_gene: TRBV20-1; abundance: many; CDR3nt: TGCAGTGCTAGAGATATCCTAGCGGGAGGGCCCGCAGATACGCAGTATTTT; CDR3aa: CSARDILAGGPADTQYF
d_gene: NA; j_gene: TRBJ1-5; v_gene: TRBV7-9; abundance: few; CDR3nt: TGTGCCAGCAGTAGACAAGATCAGCCCCAGCATTTT; CDR3aa: CASSRQDQPQHF
d_gene: TRBD1; j_gene: TRBJ2-6; v_gene: TRBV10-3; abundance: NA; CDR3nt: TGTGCCATCAGTGAGACAGGGGCCAGCTCTGGGGCCAACGTCCTGACTTTC; CDR3aa: CAISETGASSGANVLTF
d_gene: TRBD2; j_gene: TRBJ2-7; v_gene: TRBV20-1; abundance: NA; CDR3nt: TGCAGTGGAACCAGCGGGGGCTTCTACGAGCAGTACTTC; CDR3aa: CSGTSGGFYEQYF
d_gene: NA; j_gene: TRBJ1-2; v_gene: TRBV4-2; abundance: NA; CDR3nt: TGTGCCAGCAGCCAGGCCCCCGTGGATGGCTATGGCTACACCTTC; CDR3aa: CASSQAPVDGYGYTF
d_gene: TRBD1; j_gene: TRBJ2-7; v_gene: TRBV18; abundance: few; CDR3nt: TGTGCCAGCTCACAGGACAGGGGTCCGTTCTACGAGCAGTACTTC; CDR3aa: CASSQDRGPFYEQYF
d_gene: TRBD2; j_gene: TRBJ2-5; v_gene: TRBV27; abundance: few; CDR3nt: TGTGCCAGCAGTTCTCGCGGGAGGGAGACCCAGTACTTC; CDR3aa: CASSSRGRETQYF
d_gene: TRBD1; j_gene: TRBJ1-1; v_gene: TRBV28; abundance: NA; CDR3nt: TGTGCCAGCAGTACCCCCGGGGACAGCACTGAAGCTTTCTTT; CDR3aa: CASSTPGDSTEAFF
d_gene: NA; j_gene: TRBJ1-5; v_gene: TRBV6-2/TRBV6-3; abundance: few; CDR3nt: TGTGCCAGCAGTTACTCGAGAGGGCTCCCTCAGCCCCAGCATTTT; CDR3aa: CASSYSRGLPQPQHF
d_gene: TRBD1; j_gene: TRBJ1-2; v_gene: TRBV7-8; abundance: NA; CDR3nt: TGTGCCAGCAGCACCTTAGGGGACAGGGGGCTGTTAGCTAACTATGGCTACACCTTC; CDR3aa: CASSTLGDRGLLANYGYTF
d_gene: TRBD1; j_gene: TRBJ1-2; v_gene: TRBV7-9; abundance: many; CDR3nt: TGTGCCCTCGGACAGGTGTATGGCTACACCTTC; CDR3aa: CALGQVYGYTF
d_gene: NA; j_gene: TRBJ2-7; v_gene: TRBV5-1; abundance: NA; CDR3nt: TGCGCCAGCAGCTCGGCTGTCTCCTACGAGCAGTACTTC; CDR3aa: CASSSAVSYEQYF
d_gene: NA; j_gene: TRBJ1-3; v_gene: TRBV27; abundance: NA; CDR3nt: TGTGCCAGCAGTTTATATCAGGGGTTCGGAAACACCATATATTTT; CDR3aa: CASSLYQGFGNTIYF
d_gene: TRBD1; j_gene: TRBJ1-2; v_gene: TRBV27; abundance: NA; CDR3nt: TGTGCCAGCAGTCCCTTCGCGGGCAGGGGGCCGTATGGCTACACCTTC; CDR3aa: CASSPFAGRGPYGYTF
d_gene: NA; j_gene: TRBJ2-1; v_gene: TRBV7-2; abundance: NA; CDR3nt: TGTGCCAGCAGCTTAGGGGGCGGGACAACCTACAATGAGCAGTTCTTC; CDR3aa: CASSLGGGTTYNEQFF
d_gene: TRBD2; j_gene: TRBJ2-2; v_gene: TRBV5-1; abundance: many; CDR3nt: TGCGCCAGCAGCCCGCAGCCTAGCGGGAGCACCGGGGAGCTGTTTTTT; CDR3aa: CASSPQPSGSTGELFF
d_gene: TRBD2; j_gene: TRBJ2-1; v_gene: TRBV6-5; abundance: NA; CDR3nt: TGTGCCAGCAGTAAGGGACTAGCGGGCCTTAATGAGCAGTTCTTC; CDR3aa: CASSKGLAGLNEQFF
d_gene: TRBD2; j_gene: TRBJ2-3; v_gene: TRBV7-2; abundance: NA; CDR3nt: TGTGCCAGCAGGCTAGCGGGAGGGGACACAGATACGCAGTATTTT; CDR3aa: CASRLAGGDTDTQYF
d_gene: TRBD2; j_gene: TRBJ2-5; v_gene: TRBV7-2; abundance: few; CDR3nt: TGTGCCAGCAGCTTGAGAGGACAAAGTGGGACTAGCGGGAGGTTAACAGAGACCCAGTACTTC; CDR3aa: CASSLRGQSGTSGRLTETQYF
d_gene: NA; j_gene: TRBJ2-1; v_gene: TRBV5-5; abundance: NA; CDR3nt: TGTGCCAGCAGCTTGGGAGTAAGGGAAGGGACGGTGCAGTTCTTC; CDR3aa: CASSLGVREGTVQFF
d_gene: TRBD2; j_gene: TRBJ2-5; v_gene: TRBV29-1; abundance: NA; CDR3nt: TGCAGCGTTGAGCGGGGGGCGCGAGAGACCCAGTACTTC; CDR3aa: CSVERGARETQYF
d_gene: NA; j_gene: TRBJ1-6; v_gene: TRBV20-1; abundance: NA; CDR3nt: TGCAGTGCTAGGCGGGGGGGGACGGTTAATTCACCCCTCCACTTT; CDR3aa: CSARRGGTVNSPLHF
d_gene: TRBD2; j_gene: TRBJ2-7; v_gene: TRBV27; abundance: many; CDR3nt: TGTGCCAGCACCAGGGGACTAGCGGGAGGTAGCCACGAGCAGTACTTC; CDR3aa: CASTRGLAGGSHEQYF
d_gene: NA; j_gene: TRBJ2-1; v_gene: TRBV12-3/TRBV12-4; abundance: NA; CDR3nt: TGTGCCAGCAGTCCCCGCGGGCGAGGGCGCAATGAGCAGTTCTTC; CDR3aa: CASSPRGRGRNEQFF
d_gene: NA; j_gene: TRBJ1-1; v_gene: TRBV3-1; abundance: NA; CDR3nt: TGTGCCAGCAGCCAAGATCCAGGGACCACTGAAGCTTTCTTT; CDR3aa: CASSQDPGTTEAFF
d_gene: TRBD1; j_gene: TRBJ1-6; v_gene: TRBV11-2; abundance: few; CDR3nt: TGTGCCAGCAGGAGACAGGGGACAAATTCACCCCTCCACTTT; CDR3aa: CASRRQGTNSPLHF
d_gene: NA; j_gene: TRBJ2-7; v_gene: TRBV20-1; abundance: NA; CDR3nt: TGCAGTGCTAGCGGAGGGGGCCACGAGCAGTACTTC; CDR3aa: CSASGGGHEQYF